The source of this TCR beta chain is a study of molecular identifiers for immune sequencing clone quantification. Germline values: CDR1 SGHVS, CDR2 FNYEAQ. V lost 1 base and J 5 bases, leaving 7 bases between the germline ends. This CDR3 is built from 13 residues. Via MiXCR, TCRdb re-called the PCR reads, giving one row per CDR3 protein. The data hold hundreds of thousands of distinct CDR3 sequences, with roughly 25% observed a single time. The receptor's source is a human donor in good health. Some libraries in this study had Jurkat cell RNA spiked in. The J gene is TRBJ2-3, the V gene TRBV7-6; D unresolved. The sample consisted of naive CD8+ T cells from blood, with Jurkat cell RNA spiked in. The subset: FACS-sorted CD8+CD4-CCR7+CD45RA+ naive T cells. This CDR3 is CASSLGCVDTQYF. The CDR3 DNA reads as TGTGCCAGCAGCTTAGGGTGTGTAGATACGCAGTATTTT.